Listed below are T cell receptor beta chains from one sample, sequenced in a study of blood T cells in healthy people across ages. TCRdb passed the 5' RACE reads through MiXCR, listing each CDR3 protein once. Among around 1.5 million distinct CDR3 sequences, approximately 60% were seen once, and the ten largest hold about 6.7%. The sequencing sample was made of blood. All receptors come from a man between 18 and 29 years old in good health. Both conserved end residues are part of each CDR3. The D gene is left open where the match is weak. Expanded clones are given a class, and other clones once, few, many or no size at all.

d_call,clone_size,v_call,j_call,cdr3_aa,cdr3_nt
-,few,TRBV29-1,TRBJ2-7,CSVGTVLSYEQYF,TGCAGCGTTGGGACAGTTCTATCCTACGAGCAGTACTTC
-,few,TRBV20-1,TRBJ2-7,CSAMAYEQYF,TGCAGTGCTATGGCCTACGAGCAGTACTTC
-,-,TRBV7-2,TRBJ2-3,CASSLVGAQLDTQYF,TGTGCCAGCAGCTTAGTCGGGGCCCAGTTAGATACGCAGTATTTT
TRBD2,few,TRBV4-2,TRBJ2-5,CASSSGALQETQYF,TGTGCCAGCAGTAGCGGGGCTCTCCAAGAGACCCAGTACTTC
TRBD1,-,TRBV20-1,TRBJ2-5,CSASPPTGGLGETQYF,TGCAGTGCTAGCCCCCCGACAGGGGGATTGGGAGAGACCCAGTACTTC
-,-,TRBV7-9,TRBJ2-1,CASSLAGGGKKFF,TGTGCCAGCAGCTTAGCCGGAGGCGGGAAGAAGTTCTTC
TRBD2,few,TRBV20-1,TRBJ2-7,CSARDWVAGDVGEQYF,TGCAGTGCTAGAGATTGGGTAGCGGGAGACGTTGGCGAGCAGTACTTC
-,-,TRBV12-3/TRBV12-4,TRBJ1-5,CASSAGREQPQHF,TGTGCCAGCAGCGCTGGGAGGGAACAGCCCCAGCATTTT
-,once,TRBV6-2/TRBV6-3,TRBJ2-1,CASREARVNNEQFF,TGTGCCAGCAGGGAGGCCAGGGTCAACAATGAGCAGTTCTTC
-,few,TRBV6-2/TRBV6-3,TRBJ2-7,CASGDTNYEQYF,TGTGCCAGCGGGGACACGAACTACGAGCAGTACTTC
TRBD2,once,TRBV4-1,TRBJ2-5,CASSQETSGTGETQYF,TGCGCCAGCAGCCAAGAGACTAGCGGGACCGGAGAGACCCAGTACTTC
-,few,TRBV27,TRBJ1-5,CASRAPSQPQHF,TGTGCCAGCAGAGCACCGAGTCAGCCCCAGCATTTT
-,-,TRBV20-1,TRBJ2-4,CSARDRMGWERTKNIQYF,TGCAGTGCTAGAGATCGCATGGGGTGGGAGCGGACCAAAAACATTCAGTACTTC
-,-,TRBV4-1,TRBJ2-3,CASSQFLTGEGGTQYF,TGCGCCAGCAGCCAATTCTTGACAGGGGAGGGAGGTACGCAGTATTTT
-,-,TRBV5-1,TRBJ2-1,CASSQPGIYNEQFF,TGCGCCAGCAGCCAACCCGGGATCTACAATGAGCAGTTCTTC
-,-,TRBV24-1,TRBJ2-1,CATSDRRASSYNEQFF,TGTGCCACCAGTGATAGGCGGGCCAGCTCCTACAATGAGCAGTTCTTC